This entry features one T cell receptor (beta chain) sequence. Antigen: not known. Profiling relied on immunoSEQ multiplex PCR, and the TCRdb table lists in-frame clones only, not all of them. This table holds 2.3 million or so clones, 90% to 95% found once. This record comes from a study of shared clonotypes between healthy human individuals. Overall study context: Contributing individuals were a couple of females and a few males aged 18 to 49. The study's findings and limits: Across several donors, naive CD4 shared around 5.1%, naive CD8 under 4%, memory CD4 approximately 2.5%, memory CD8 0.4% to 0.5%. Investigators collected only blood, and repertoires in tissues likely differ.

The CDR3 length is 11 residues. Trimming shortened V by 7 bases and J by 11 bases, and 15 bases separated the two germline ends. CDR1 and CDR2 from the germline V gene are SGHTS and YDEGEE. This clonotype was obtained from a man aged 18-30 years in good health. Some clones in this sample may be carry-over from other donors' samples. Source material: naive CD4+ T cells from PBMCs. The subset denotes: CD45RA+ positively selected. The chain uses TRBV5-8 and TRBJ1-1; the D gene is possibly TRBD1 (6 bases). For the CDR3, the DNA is TGTGCCAGCTCTCGGCGGGGGCCGGCTTTCTTT. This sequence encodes CASSRRGPAFF. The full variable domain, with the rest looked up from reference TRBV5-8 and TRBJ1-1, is EAGVTQSPTHLIKTRGQQATLRCSPISGHTSVYWYQQALGLGLQFLLWYDEGEERNRGNFPPRFSGRQFPNYSSELNVNALELEDSALYLCASSRRGPAFFGQGTRLTVV.